The 32 T cell receptor beta chains below were found in one sample sequenced in a study of blood T cell repertoires in COVID-19. Only in-frame clones appear in the TCRdb table, and some are missing; sequencing was by immunoSEQ multiplex PCR. The sample contains under 80,000 clones, around 87% of which appear only once. The sequenced sample was peripheral blood. These receptors originate from a human donor in a cohort sampled during active COVID-19.

The DNA of the CDR3 is TGTGCCAGCAGCTTACTGGACAGGGGCGGCTACACCTTC. Translating it yields CASSLLDRGGYTF. The chain joins TRBV7-9 to TRBJ1-2, with TRBD1 matching over 9 bases. Germline CDR1 and CDR2: SEHNR and FQNEAQ (reference sequence). The CDR3 runs to 13 residues. Trimming took 2 bases from V and 8 from J; bases not matched to a gene: 3.

The sample holds a few counts of this clone. The rearrangement links TRBV4-1 to TRBJ1-6; D might be TRBD1 (6 bases). The CDR3 runs 15 residues. From germline, CDR1 is MGHRA and CDR2 YSYEKL. Trimming left V 3 bases short and J 5 bases short, with 11 bases between. In nucleotides, the CDR3 is TGCGCCAGCAGCCAGTACAGGGCAAATAATTCACCCCTCCACTTT. As protein: CASSQYRANNSPLHF.

J is TRBJ1-5 and V is TRBV10-3; D may be TRBD1 (5 bases). Germline loops: CDR1 ENHRY, CDR2 SYGVKD. This CDR3 comprises 17 residues. V lost 2 bases and J 5 bases, leaving 19 bases between the germline ends. CDR3 sequence (DNA): TGTGCCATCAGTGAGACAGCAAGGGCAGGGTTGGATCAGCCCCAGCATTTT. This gives the protein CAISETARAGLDQPQHF.

CDR3 nucleotide sequence: TGTGCCAGCAGCACTCGCAGGGGGCGAGGAAACACCATATATTTT. It codes for CASSTRRGRGNTIYF. The chain combines TRBV7-9 with TRBJ1-3; 8 bases line up with TRBD1. The germline gives CDR1 SEHNR, CDR2 FQNEAQ (reference sequence). The ends lost 5 bases at V and 4 bases at J; junction bases unmatched: 7. CDR3 size: 15 residues.

Notes on this clone: Relative to the germline gene, one junction end is altered; a read error may explain this. The chain is built from TRBV19 and TRBJ1-1; the D is unclear. From germline, CDR1 is LNHDA and CDR2 SQIVND (reference sequence). The length of the CDR3 is 16 residues. The CDR3 loop is CASSIEGGRRNAEAFF. The DNA of the CDR3 is TGTGCCAGTAGTATAGAAGGAGGACGGAGGAACGCTGAAGCTTTCTTT.

This chain uses TRBV5-1 with TRBJ2-1, with 9 bases matching TRBD2. Germline V gives CDR1 SGHRS, CDR2 YFSETQ. V was clipped by 4 bases and J by 9 bases; unmatched bases: 17. The CDR3 consists of 17 residues. The CDR3 DNA follows: TGCGCCAGCAGCCCTTCAAAGGGACTAGCTCTAGGGGGTGAGCAGTTCTTC. This sequence encodes CASSPSKGLALGGEQFF. The variable domain in full, with the rest retrieved from reference TRBV5-1 and TRBJ2-1, is KAGVTQTPRYLIKTRGQQVTLSCSPISGHRSVSWYQQTPGQGLQFLFEYFSETQRNKGNFPGRFSGRQFSNSRSEMNVSTLELGDSALYLCASSPSKGLALGGEQFFGPGTRLTVL.

This clone was seen only once. The chain carries TRBV6-6 and TRBJ1-2; D unresolved. The CDR3 runs 14 residues. V shed 2 bases and J shed 8 bases, with 15 bases lying between them. From germline, CDR1 is MNHNY and CDR2 SVGAGI (reference sequence). In DNA form, the CDR3 reads TGTGCCAGCAGTTACGGCGGGTCCCGGTCGGGCTACACCTTC. This gives the protein CASSYGGSRSGYTF.

The chain employs TRBV2 and TRBJ1-4; D might be TRBD1 (5 bases). Germline V gene sequence: CDR1 SNHLY, CDR2 FYNNEI. With 7 bases removed from V and 8 bases from J, the gap between germline ends came to 20 bases. The CDR3 runs 15 residues. The CDR3 coding sequence is TGTGCCAGCAACATCCAGGGTACCCGTAGGGAAAAACTGTTTTTT. It is translated as CASNIQGTRREKLFF. Full variable domain (missing parts from reference TRBV2 and TRBJ1-4): EPEVTQTPSHQVTQMGQEVILRCVPISNHLYFYWYRQILGQKVEFLVSFYNNEISEKSEIFDDQFSVERPDGSNFTLKIRSTKLEDSAMYFCASNIQGTRREKLFFGSGTQLSVL.

The J gene is TRBJ2-1, the V gene TRBV7-6, with D possibly being TRBD2 (6 bases). CDR1 is SGHVS, CDR2 FNYEAQ, per germline. CDR3 size: 15 residues. V lost 3 bases and J lost 4, with 13 bases in between. In nucleotides, the CDR3 is TGTGCCAGCAGCTTCAGACTAGAGCGGTACAATGAGCAGTTCTTC. Translation: CASSFRLERYNEQFF.

The chain uses TRBV3-1 (or the pseudogene TRBV3-2) and TRBJ2-7, with TRBD2 identical over 9 bases. The CDR3 has 17 residues. The junction had 17 bases not matched to a gene; V was cut back by 4 bases and J by 7 bases. Germline CDR1 is LGHDT and CDR2 is YNNKEL (reference sequence). CDR3 loop: CASSPDLGGRAPREQYF. In nucleotides, the CDR3 is TGTGCCAGCAGCCCGGATTTGGGCGGGAGGGCCCCTCGGGAGCAGTACTTC.

The table lists this clone with a count of one. The genes are TRBV6-6 and TRBJ1-1, with 8 bases matching TRBD1. The CDR3 has 14 residues. Trimming at V came to 4 bases and at J to 7 bases, leaving 8 bases not matched to a gene. Germline V gives CDR1 MNHNY, CDR2 SVGAGI (reference sequence). CDR3 DNA sequence: TGTGCCAGCAGTTCTCACAGGGGGTATAGTGAAGCTTTCTTT. Amino acids: CASSSHRGYSEAFF.

The chain couples TRBV11-2 to TRBJ1-5, with D unclear. The CDR3 has 14 residues. CDR1 is SGHAT, CDR2 FQNNGV, per germline. The V gene lost 1 base and the J gene lost 3 bases, with 7 bases spanning the gap. CDR3 sequence: CASSLGGINQPQHF. The CDR3 coding sequence is TGTGCCAGCAGCTTAGGCGGAATCAATCAGCCCCAGCATTTT.

V and J are TRBV19 and TRBJ1-2; possible D gene TRBD1, 5 bases. Germline values: CDR1 LNHDA, CDR2 SQIVND (reference sequence). The CDR3 contains 14 residues. Trimming removed 5 bases at V and 3 bases at J, with 13 bases between. CDR3 coding DNA: TGTGCCAGTAGTCAACCGGGGGTTGACTATGGCTACACCTTC. It encodes CASSQPGVDYGYTF. Full variable domain (missing parts from reference TRBV19 and TRBJ1-2): DGGITQSPKYLFRKEGQNVTLSCEQNLNHDAMYWYRQDPGQGLRLIYYSQIVNDFQKGDIAEGYSVSREKKESFPLTVTSAQKNPTAFYLCASSQPGVDYGYTFGSGTRLTVV.

The CDR3 reads CASRTQGFGANVLTF. CDR3 DNA sequence: TGTGCCAGCAGGACACAGGGATTTGGGGCCAACGTCCTGACTTTC. The chain couples TRBV6-5 to TRBJ2-6, with a possible D match to TRBD1 (6 bases). Germline CDR1 and CDR2: MNHEY and SVGAGI. The CDR3 consists of 15 residues. The germline V and J ends were trimmed by 6 bases and 3 bases, with 12 bases remaining between them.

The table lists this clone with a count of one. The chain has TRBV3-1 (or the pseudogene TRBV3-2) and TRBJ1-6; D gene uncertain. V lost 3 bases to trimming and J lost 6 bases, with 3 bases between them. The CDR3 has 12 residues. Germline CDR1 reads LGHDT; CDR2 reads YNNKEL (reference sequence). The CDR3 reads CASSHLNSPLHF. CDR3 coding DNA: TGTGCCAGCAGCCACCTTAATTCACCCCTCCACTTT.

The V and J genes are TRBV9 and TRBJ2-7; D remains ambiguous. CDR1 and CDR2 from the germline V gene are SGDLS and YYNGEE. The CDR3 extends over 14 amino acids. Trimming stripped 0 bases from V and 2 bases from J, with 9 bases between. The CDR3 sequence: CASSVVALTYEQYF. For the CDR3, the DNA is TGTGCCAGCAGCGTAGTGGCTCTTACCTACGAGCAGTACTTC.

This clone was seen many times. This chain links TRBV28 with TRBJ1-5; the D is unclear. The V gene lost 7 bases and the J gene lost 2 bases, with 15 bases spanning the gap. This CDR3 spans 15 amino acids. Germline CDR1 reads MDHEN; CDR2 reads SYDVKM. The CDR3: CASNLPGSRNQPQHF. The CDR3 DNA sequence: TGTGCCAGCAACCTTCCCGGGTCTCGCAATCAGCCCCAGCATTTT.

The V gene is TRBV4-3, the J gene TRBJ2-7; 7 positions agree with TRBD2. After removal of 2 bases from V and 2 bases from J, the junction contained 6 bases not matched to a gene. The CDR3 loop spans 15 amino acids. The V gene's germline CDR1 is LGHNA and CDR2 YSLEER. CDR3 sequence: CASSQRWEGPYEQYF. CDR3 in DNA: TGCGCCAGCAGCCAACGGTGGGAGGGCCCCTACGAGCAGTACTTC.

The chain joins TRBV7-2 to TRBJ2-3; TRBD1 matches 8 bases. The CDR3 is made up of 15 amino acids. The germline V gene encodes CDR1 SGHTA and CDR2 FQGNSA. V lost 2 bases and J lost 1; bases outside the gene matches: 2. As DNA, the CDR3 is TGTGCCAGCAGCTTAAGACAGGGGCGCACAGATACGCAGTATTTT. As protein: CASSLRQGRTDTQYF.

The chain combines TRBV5-5 with TRBJ2-7, with D maybe TRBD1 (6 bases). Germline lookup yields CDR1 SGHKS and CDR2 YYEKEE (reference sequence). The CDR3 runs 16 residues. Trimming took off 1 base at V and 1 base at J, with 15 bases between the two ends. The CDR3 DNA sequence: TGTGCCAGCAGCTTGTGGGGGCTCTTTACTTCCTACGAGCAGTACTTC. Translation gives CASSLWGLFTSYEQYF.

This chain connects TRBV15 to TRBJ2-7, with TRBD1 matching over 7 bases. The CDR3 contains 13 residues. The germline V gene encodes CDR1 LNHNV and CDR2 YYDKDF (reference sequence). The J segment lost 5 bases and the V segment lost 8 bases, leaving 9 bases of the junction unmatched. CDR3 region: CATRDRAGHEQYF. Written as DNA, the CDR3 is TGTGCCACCCGCGACAGGGCTGGTCACGAGCAGTACTTC.

The chain is built from TRBV18 and TRBJ2-7; D might be TRBD2 (6 bases). CDR3 size: 14 residues. Looked up from germline, CDR1 is KGHSH and CDR2 is LQKENI. The V gene lost 3 bases and the J gene lost 4 bases, with 13 bases spanning the gap. As DNA, the CDR3 is TGTGCCAGCTCACCGTCGGGGGTTTTTTACGAGCAGTACTTC. Amino acid sequence: CASSPSGVFYEQYF.

The sample holds a few counts of this clone. The V call is TRBV24-1, the J call TRBJ1-2; 7 nucleotides agree with TRBD1. From germline, CDR1 is KGHDR and CDR2 SFDVKD. J lost 4 bases, V lost 5 bases, and 0 bases had no gene match. This CDR3 comprises 12 residues. In DNA, the CDR3 is TGTGCCACCAGTGGGGACAGCTATGGCTACACCTTC. Its protein is CATSGDSYGYTF.

This clone has a single count. This chain uses TRBV7-9 with TRBJ2-6; maybe TRBD1 (6 bases). Germline-derived CDR1 and CDR2 are SEHNR and FQNEAQ (reference sequence). With 3 bases removed from V and 2 bases from J, the gap between germline ends came to 14 bases. This CDR3 region has 17 residues. The CDR3 nucleotides are TGTGCCAGCAGCTTTACCAGGGGACCCACTGGGGCCAACGTCCTGACTTTC. Translating it yields CASSFTRGPTGANVLTF.

This rearrangement joins TRBV28 to TRBJ2-7; 8 bases fit TRBD1. There are 12 residues in the CDR3. Germline-derived CDR1 and CDR2 are MDHEN and SYDVKM. Germline trimming cut 6 bases from V and 2 bases from J; bases unmatched to any gene: 0. CDR3 protein: CASRDRAYEQYF. DNA of the CDR3: TGTGCCAGCAGGGACAGGGCCTACGAGCAGTACTTC.

This sequence joins TRBV7-2 and TRBJ1-2, with a tentative D call TRBD1 (6 bases). The CDR3 runs to 16 residues. V was shortened by 5 bases and J by 6 bases, with 22 bases between the two germline ends. Germline lookup yields CDR1 SGHTA and CDR2 FQGNSA. The CDR3 region is CASSPMGQGYGHGYTF. The CDR3 region has the DNA TGTGCCAGCAGCCCCATGGGGCAGGGGTACGGCCATGGCTACACCTTC. The full variable domain, in which reference TRBV7-2 and TRBJ1-2 provide the parts outside the CDR3, is GAGVSQSPSNKVTEKGKDVELRCDPISGHTALYWYRQSLGQGLEFLIYFQGNSAPDKSGLPSDRFSAERTGGSVSTLTIQRTQQEDSAVYLCASSPMGQGYGHGYTFGSGTRLTVV.

The rearrangement joins TRBV9 to TRBJ2-3; D is undetermined. V lost 3 bases and J lost 0, with 11 bases in between. This CDR3 spans 15 amino acids. Germline values: CDR1 SGDLS, CDR2 YYNGEE. CDR3 nucleotide sequence: TGTGCCAGCAGCGAAAGACTGGAGAGCACAGATACGCAGTATTTT. It yields the protein CASSERLESTDTQYF.

The chain joins TRBV7-8 to TRBJ1-2; 9 bases are a match to TRBD1. The CDR3 contains 14 residues. Germline CDR1 reads SGHVS; CDR2 reads FQNEAQ. The V and J ends lost 6 bases and 4 bases, in that order; junction bases with no gene match: 6. The CDR3 coding sequence is TGTGCCAGCAGGACAGGGGGACCGCTCTATGGCTACACCTTC. Translated, it gives CASRTGGPLYGYTF.

This rearrangement joins TRBV7-8 to TRBJ2-3; D perhaps matches TRBD2 (6 bases). V was pared by 3 bases and J by 1 base, with 20 bases between. This CDR3 spans 18 amino acids. Germline V gene lookup returns CDR1 SGHVS and CDR2 FQNEAQ. This CDR3 is CASSLKGIWVAGTDTQYF. Written as DNA, the CDR3 is TGTGCCAGCAGCTTGAAGGGTATCTGGGTAGCGGGCACAGATACGCAGTATTTT.

The chain uses TRBV29-1 and TRBJ2-3; perhaps TRBD1 as D (6 bases). V was clipped by 3 bases and J by 4 bases, with 11 bases between them. Germline CDR1 SQVTM, CDR2 ANQGSEA. This CDR3 comprises 13 residues. The CDR3 protein is CSVDGTIADTQYF. The DNA of the CDR3 is TGCAGCGTTGATGGGACAATTGCAGATACGCAGTATTTT.

The chain carries TRBV4-3 and TRBJ1-1; D might be TRBD1 (5 bases). With 4 bases removed from V and 8 bases from J, the gap between germline ends came to 14 bases. CDR1 and CDR2 from the germline V gene are LGHNA and YSLEER. The length of the CDR3 is 13 residues. The CDR3 bases are TGCGCCAGCAGCCCCGTCGGTGCAGGGGAAGCTTTCTTT. Translated: CASSPVGAGEAFF.

V gene TRBV14 combines with J gene TRBJ2-2; 7 nucleotides agree with TRBD1. This CDR3 is built from 16 residues. V was clipped by 0 bases and J by 5 bases; unmatched bases: 6. From germline, CDR1 is SGHDN and CDR2 FVKESK. Here the CDR3 DNA reads TGTGCCAGCAGCCAAGATTTTACAGGGGTGACCGGGGAGCTGTTTTTT. Translating gives CASSQDFTGVTGELFF.